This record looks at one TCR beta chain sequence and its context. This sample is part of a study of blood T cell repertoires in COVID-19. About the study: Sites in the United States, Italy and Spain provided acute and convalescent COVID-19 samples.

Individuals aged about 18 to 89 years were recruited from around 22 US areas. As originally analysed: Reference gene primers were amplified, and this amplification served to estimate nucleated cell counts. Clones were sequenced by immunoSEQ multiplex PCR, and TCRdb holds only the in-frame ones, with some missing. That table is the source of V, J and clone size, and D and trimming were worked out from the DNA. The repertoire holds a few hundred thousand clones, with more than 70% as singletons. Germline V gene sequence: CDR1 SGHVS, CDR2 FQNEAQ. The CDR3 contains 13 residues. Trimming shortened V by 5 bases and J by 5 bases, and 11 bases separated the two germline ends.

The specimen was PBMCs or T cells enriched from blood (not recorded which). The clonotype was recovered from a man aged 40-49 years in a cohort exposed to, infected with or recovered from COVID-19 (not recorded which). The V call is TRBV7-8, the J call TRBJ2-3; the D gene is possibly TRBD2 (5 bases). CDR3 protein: CASSPGNRDTQYF. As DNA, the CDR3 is TGTGCCAGCAGCCCCGGGAACAGAGATACGCAGTATTTT. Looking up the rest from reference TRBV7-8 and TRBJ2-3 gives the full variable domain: GAGVSQSPRYKVAKRGQDVALRCDPISGHVSLFWYQQALGQGPEFLTYFQNEAQLDKSGLPSDRFFAERPEGSVSTLKIQRTQQEDSAVYLCASSPGNRDTQYFGPGTRLTVL.